These 2 T cell receptor beta chains were all obtained from the same sample, sequenced in a study of shared clonotypes between healthy human individuals. Generated by immunoSEQ multiplex PCR, the TCRdb table keeps only in-frame clones and is missing some. The repertoire consists of around 200,000 clones, with over 85% occurring once and the leading ten covering around 0.072%. Input material: naive CD4+ T cells sorted from blood. Noted subset: CD45RA+ positively selected. These receptor sequences come from a woman aged 25 to 39 in good health.

The sample holds a few counts of this clone. This chain uses TRBV5-1 with TRBJ2-7; the D is unclear. With 0 bases removed from V and 0 bases from J, the gap between germline ends came to 4 bases. The germline V gene encodes CDR1 SGHRS and CDR2 YFSETQ. This CDR3 has 13 residues. CDR3 coding DNA: TGCGCCAGCAGCTTGGTCGGCTCCTACGAGCAGTACTTC. The encoded protein is CASSLVGSYEQYF.

The V and J genes are TRBV4-1 and TRBJ2-2, with 7 bases fitting TRBD1. Germline lookup yields CDR1 MGHRA and CDR2 YSYEKL. CDR3 size: 15 residues. The V gene end was trimmed by 4 bases and the J gene end by 1 base; junction bases not matched to a gene: 3. For the CDR3, the DNA is TGCGCCAGCAGCCCGACAGGGCTGAACACCGGGGAGCTGTTTTTT. Its translation is CASSPTGLNTGELFF.